A single sample gave rise to the 9 T cell receptor beta chains below, sequenced in a study of cytomegalovirus exposure and HLA in healthy donors. The primer mix had 60 Vbeta and 13 Jbeta primers. The repertoire was sequenced with immunoSEQ multiplex PCR; TCRdb's copy has only in-frame clones and lacks some. The repertoire consists of roughly 160,000 clones, with 77% occurring once and the leading ten covering 1.5% to 2%. The material sequenced was PBMCs. These receptors all stem from a woman in her twenties or thirties in good health and CMV-seronegative.

J is TRBJ2-4 and V is TRBV29-1; a possible D gene is TRBD2 (5 bases). Between the trimmed V and J ends, which lost 3 bases and 1 base, there was a span of 16 bases. Germline V CDR1 and CDR2: SQVTM, ANQGSEA. The CDR3 has 16 amino acids. The CDR3 nucleotides read TGCAGCGTTGACGGCCAACCCGGCGGGGCCAAAAACATTCAGTACTTC. It specifies CSVDGQPGGAKNIQYF.

The sample holds a few counts of this clone. The sample has other DNA sequences that encode this CDR3 too. V gene TRBV6-1 combines with J gene TRBJ1-2; tentative D call: TRBD1 (5 bases). The CDR3 runs to 13 residues. Germline values: CDR1 MNHNS, CDR2 SASEGT. Trimming shortened V by 2 bases and J by 2 bases, and 6 bases separated the two germline ends. In DNA form, the CDR3 reads TGTGCCAGCAGTGAATCAGGGAACTATGGCTACACCTTC. Protein: CASSESGNYGYTF.

The chain joins TRBV15 to TRBJ2-7; D may be TRBD2 (7 bases). Germline CDR1 LNHNV, CDR2 YYDKDF (reference sequence). The V and J ends lost 0 bases and 5 bases respectively, with 14 bases between them. The CDR3 contains 15 residues. CDR3 DNA: TGTGCCACCAGCAGAGACCCGGGGGGCCGCAACGAGCAGTACTTC. It is translated as CATSRDPGGRNEQYF.

A word on this clone: A junction end diverges from the germline sequence, so it may reflect a read error. This chain uses TRBV2 with TRBJ2-7, with 9 bases aligning to TRBD2. Per the germline V gene, CDR1 is SNHLY and CDR2 is FYNNEI. The CDR3 contains 12 residues. The CDR3 DNA reads as TGTGCCAGCAGTCCCCATTTAGCGGGAGAGAACTTC. Residues: CASSPHLAGENF.

The V and J genes are TRBV9 and TRBJ1-6; D not resolved. CDR1 is SGDLS and CDR2 is YYNGEE in the germline V gene. Trimming took 2 bases from V and 8 from J, leaving 20 bases between them. This CDR3 has 17 amino acids. The CDR3 DNA sequence: TGTGCCAGCAGCGTGAGAATTACCCCGGAGGGAGATTCACCCCTCCACTTT. Translation: CASSVRITPEGDSPLHF.

The rearrangement links TRBV5-1 to TRBJ1-2, with 8 bases lining up with TRBD1. The V gene end was trimmed by 0 bases and the J gene end by 4 bases; junction bases not matched to a gene: 14. Per the germline V gene, CDR1 is SGHRS and CDR2 is YFSETQ. CDR3 size: 18 residues. The CDR3 is CASSLGFRGTGVPYGYTF. The CDR3 DNA follows: TGCGCCAGCAGCTTGGGGTTTCGGGGGACAGGTGTCCCCTATGGCTACACCTTC.

The CDR3 is CAWSFGRVYQASGNTIYF. The CDR3 bases are TGTGCCTGGAGTTTTGGCAGGGTATACCAAGCCTCTGGAAACACCATATATTTT. The chain recombines TRBV30 with TRBJ1-3; possible D gene TRBD1, 5 bases. Trimming took 2 bases from V and 0 from J, leaving 20 bases between them. The CDR3 runs to 18 residues. Germline lookup yields CDR1 GTSNPN and CDR2 SVGIG (reference sequence).

The chain joins TRBV30 to TRBJ2-7, with 7 positions matching TRBD2. V was clipped by 3 bases and J by 2 bases; unmatched bases: 7. The germline V gene has CDR1 GTSNPN and CDR2 SVGIG (reference sequence). The CDR3 loop spans 14 amino acids. The CDR3 loop is CAWRPAGFAYEQYF. The CDR3 region has the DNA TGTGCCTGGAGGCCAGCGGGATTCGCCTACGAGCAGTACTTC.

This sequence joins TRBV5-4 and TRBJ2-5; TRBD2 agrees at 10 bases. The junction had 15 bases not matched to a gene; V was cut back by 7 bases and J by 3 bases. In germline, CDR1 is SGHNT, CDR2 YYREEE (reference sequence). This CDR3 has 17 amino acids. The CDR3 loop is CASRPPSLLAGEETQYF. Here the CDR3 DNA reads TGTGCCAGCCGCCCCCCCAGTCTGCTAGCGGGGGAAGAGACCCAGTACTTC.